These 23 T cell receptor beta chains were all obtained from the same sample, sequenced in a study of blood T cells in healthy people across ages. With a J-beta primer mix and a sample-barcoded 5' primer, a second PCR ran roughly 7 to 11 cycles. Using its own MiXCR run on the 5' RACE reads, TCRdb lists one record per CDR3 protein. The sample consists of around 500,000 distinct CDR3 sequences, about a quarter of them appearing once. These same data were also listed under a study on T cells of mothers and their children.

The specimen sequenced was blood. The receptors here all came from a boy between 2 and 15 years old in good health.

There are a few counts of this clonotype. A clone one base away is much larger, so this may be a read error. The V and J genes are TRBV6-4 and TRBJ2-6; possible D gene TRBD1, 7 bases. Germline CDR1 and CDR2: MRHNA and SNTAGT. The CDR3 is 17 residues long. CDR3 in DNA: TGTGCCAACAGTGCCTCAGGGGGGCTCTCTGGGGCCAACGTCCTGACTTTC. Amino acids: CANSASGGLSGANVLTF.

The chain joins TRBV27 to TRBJ2-3, with TRBD1 identical over 7 bases. Germline V gives CDR1 MNHEY, CDR2 SMNVEV (reference sequence). With V trimmed by 2 bases and J by 3 bases, 5 bases remained unmatched. The CDR3 is 15 residues long. CDR3 loop: CASSLKYRGTDTQYF. Written as DNA, the CDR3 is TGTGCCAGCAGTTTAAAATACAGGGGTACAGATACGCAGTATTTT.

The DNA of the CDR3 is TGCAGCGTTCCACTCCAGGGAATGAGTGGCTACACCTTC. Residues: CSVPLQGMSGYTF. This chain joins TRBV29-1 and TRBJ1-2; D perhaps matches TRBD1 (5 bases). The CDR3 contains 13 residues. Germline V gene sequence: CDR1 SQVTM, CDR2 ANQGSEA. Trimming stripped 5 bases from V and 7 bases from J, with 17 bases between.

CDR3 residues: CASSLTPGMGEKLFF. The DNA of the CDR3 is TGTGCCAGCAGCTTGACCCCAGGGATGGGAGAAAAACTGTTTTTT. V is TRBV6-5 and J is TRBJ1-4; the D gene is possibly TRBD1 (5 bases). The CDR3 length is 15 residues. The V end lost 6 bases, the J end lost 8 bases, and 19 bases lay between the germline ends. CDR1 is MNHEY, CDR2 SVGAGI, per germline.

The chain employs TRBV7-2 and TRBJ2-7; tentatively, D is TRBD1 or TRBD2 (5 bases each). V lost 5 bases to trimming and J lost 0 bases, with 20 bases between them. This CDR3 region has 17 residues. Germline V gives CDR1 SGHTA, CDR2 FQGNSA. CDR3 nucleotide sequence: TGTGCCAGCAGCCAGCAGGGCGGGTACGCTAGCTCCTACGAGCAGTACTTC. It codes for CASSQQGGYASSYEQYF.

The V and J genes are TRBV6-2 or TRBV6-3 and TRBJ2-1, with TRBD2 identical over 8 bases. From germline, CDR1 is MNHEY and CDR2 SVGEGT. CDR3 length equals 16 residues. The junction had 15 bases not matched to a gene; V was cut back by 2 bases and J by 12 bases. CDR3 sequence (DNA): TGTGCCAGCAGTTACGGTTCGGGAGGGCCAGTGTTGGTGCAGTTCTTC. Translation: CASSYGSGGPVLVQFF.

The sample holds a few counts of this clonotype. CDR3 residues: CASSSSGRPTLYNEQFF. DNA of the CDR3: TGTGCCAGCAGTTCCTCCGGGCGGCCCACCCTCTACAATGAGCAGTTCTTC. The gene calls are TRBV27 and TRBJ2-1, with D unclear. Trimming removed 4 bases from V and 3 bases from J, with 19 bases in between. The CDR3 totals 17 residues. The germline gives CDR1 MNHEY, CDR2 SMNVEV (reference sequence).

In its sample, this clonotype was seen once. The V and J genes are TRBV27 and TRBJ2-5; 12 nucleotides agree with TRBD2. CDR1 and CDR2 (germline): MNHEY, SMNVEV (reference sequence). V dropped 5 bases and J dropped 4; count of bases not matched to a gene: 5. This CDR3 region has 15 residues. CDR3 sequence: CASSQTSGRRETQYF. CDR3 nucleotides: TGTGCCAGCAGTCAGACTAGCGGGAGACGAGAGACCCAGTACTTC.

The V and J genes are TRBV4-2 and TRBJ1-6, with TRBD1 as a possible D gene (6 bases). V was shortened by 4 bases and J by 1 base, with 14 bases between the two germline ends. Per germline, CDR1 LGHNA and CDR2 YNFKEQ. This CDR3 comprises 17 residues. CDR3 residues: CASSPDLGASYNSPLHF. DNA of the CDR3: TGTGCCAGCAGCCCCGATTTGGGGGCTTCCTATAATTCACCCCTCCACTTT.

The chain combines TRBV27 with TRBJ1-2, with D perhaps TRBD1 (6 bases). The CDR3 extends over 17 amino acids. The germline gives CDR1 MNHEY, CDR2 SMNVEV (reference sequence). Trimming took 2 bases from V and 2 from J, leaving 18 bases between them. The CDR3 protein is CASSLIASSDRNYGYTF. The CDR3 region has the DNA TGTGCCAGCAGTTTAATCGCTTCTTCGGACAGAAACTATGGCTACACCTTC.

The V and J genes are TRBV29-1 and TRBJ2-5; D is unclear. Germline V lookup: CDR1 SQVTM, CDR2 ANQGSEA. V gave up 6 bases and J gave up 0 bases, with 8 bases separating them. The CDR3 length is 12 residues. The CDR3 DNA follows: TGCAGCGTCATCCTGAACCAAGAGACCCAGTACTTC. It yields the protein CSVILNQETQYF.

Only a few counts were recorded for this clonotype. This chain uses TRBV9 with TRBJ1-3, with D possibly TRBD1 on 6 matching bases. V lost 7 bases, J lost 0 bases, and 14 bases lay in between. This CDR3 spans 15 amino acids. Germline-derived CDR1 and CDR2 are SGDLS and YYNGEE. The CDR3 region is CASGLGGDSGNTIYF. CDR3 nucleotides: TGTGCCAGCGGCCTAGGGGGAGACTCTGGAAACACCATATATTTT.

The chain is built from TRBV12-3 or TRBV12-4 and TRBJ1-5; D perhaps matches TRBD1 (6 bases). The CDR3 loop spans 16 amino acids. Trimming pared 6 bases from V and 5 bases from J, leaving 20 bases between. CDR3 coding DNA: TGTGCCAGCAGCTATAACAGGGAAGGAGGTGATCAGCCCCAGCATTTT. This encodes CASSYNREGGDQPQHF.

The chain couples TRBV29-1 to TRBJ2-1; D is unclear. There are 14 residues in the CDR3. Trimming cost V 3 bases and J 1 base, with 10 bases left between them. The germline gives CDR1 SQVTM, CDR2 ANQGSEA. The CDR3 DNA sequence: TGCAGCGTTGATGTCGTCAGATCCTACAATGAGCAGTTCTTC. Its protein product is CSVDVVRSYNEQFF.

This sequence joins TRBV5-1 and TRBJ2-1; no reliable D call. The end of the DNA fits TRBJ2-5 better, so the J call may be wrong. CDR3 length: 14 residues. Germline V gene lookup returns CDR1 SGHRS and CDR2 YFSETQ. CDR3 residues: CASSSRITEETQYF. As DNA, the CDR3 is TGCGCCAGCAGCTCCCGGATAACAGAAGAGACCCAGTACTTC.

This clonotype was seen a handful of times. The DNA for the CDR3 is TGTGCCAGCAGTGAATCGGTAGTGGAGGGCTACACCTTC. Its protein is CASSESVVEGYTF. The chain uses TRBV2 and TRBJ1-2; D not resolved. CDR1 and CDR2 from the germline V gene are SNHLY and FYNNEI. Trimming removed 2 bases at V and 8 bases at J, with 12 bases between. The CDR3 length is 13 residues.

This chain connects TRBV4-1 to TRBJ1-1, with 7 bases lining up with TRBD1. Losses at the gene ends were 1 base for V and 1 base for J; bases not matched to a gene: 3. Germline CDR1 and CDR2: MGHRA and YSYEKL. This CDR3 region has 15 residues. The CDR3 region has the DNA TGCGCCAGCAGCCAAGGGGACAGTCGGAACACTGAAGCTTTCTTT. Residues: CASSQGDSRNTEAFF.

This clonotype was picked up a small number of times. This sequence joins TRBV12-3 or TRBV12-4 and TRBJ1-2; D not resolved. This CDR3 contains 13 residues. V lost 5 bases to trimming and J lost 4 bases, with 11 bases between them. CDR3 DNA sequence: TGTGCCAGCAGTACGACCGGCCTCTATGGCTACACCTTC. It codes for CASSTTGLYGYTF.

The chain employs TRBV10-3 and TRBJ2-5; the D is unclear. The CDR3 contains 15 residues. Trimming pared 2 bases from V and 5 bases from J, leaving 15 bases between. CDR1 and CDR2 from the germline V gene are ENHRY and SYGVKD. CDR3 loop: CAISEPPGQRETQYF. CDR3 bases: TGTGCCATCAGTGAGCCCCCGGGCCAGAGGGAGACCCAGTACTTC.

The CDR3 sequence is CASSGTATADTQYF. DNA for the CDR3: TGTGCCAGCAGCGGGACAGCAACGGCAGATACGCAGTATTTT. V and J are TRBV6-5 and TRBJ2-3; 7 positions agree with TRBD1. The trim removed 6 bases at V and 4 bases at J, leaving 7 bases unmatched. The germline CDR1 and CDR2 sequences are MNHEY and SVGAGI. The CDR3 totals 14 residues.

This clonotype has a single count. V and J are TRBV4-1 and TRBJ1-5; perhaps TRBD1 as D (6 bases). With 2 bases removed from V and 5 bases from J, the gap between germline ends came to 19 bases. The germline V gene encodes CDR1 MGHRA and CDR2 YSYEKL. The CDR3 is made up of 17 amino acids. CDR3 in amino acids: CASSQKWWQGKDQPQHF. In DNA form, the CDR3 reads TGCGCCAGCAGCCAAAAATGGTGGCAGGGGAAGGATCAGCCCCAGCATTTT.

This clonotype has only a few counts. The V call is TRBV2, the J call TRBJ2-4; 11 bases map to TRBD2. Losses at the gene ends were 2 bases for V and 2 bases for J; bases not matched to a gene: 14. The CDR3 is 20 amino acids. CDR1 is SNHLY and CDR2 is FYNNEI in the germline V gene. The CDR3 bases are TGTGCCAGCAGTGAAAGGCCGGGACTAGCGGTCCTCGTTACCAAAAACATTCAGTACTTC. Its protein product is CASSERPGLAVLVTKNIQYF.

This clonotype showed up just a few times. The gene calls are TRBV5-1 and TRBJ1-2, with D uncertain. Trimming shortened V by 4 bases and J by 1 base, and 11 bases separated the two germline ends. CDR3 length: 14 amino acids. Germline V gene lookup returns CDR1 SGHRS and CDR2 YFSETQ. Written as DNA, the CDR3 is TGCGCCAGCAGCGACGGCAGTAATAACTATGGCTACACCTTC. Protein product: CASSDGSNNYGYTF.